These 19 T cell receptor beta chains originate from one sample sequenced in a study of tumor and adjacent non-tumor tissue in lung cancer. This sample's RNA came from whole unsorted tissue. TCRbeta libraries were built with three rounds of nested PCR, modified from ARM-PCR. TCRdb analysed the multiplex PCR reads with MiXCR anew, one entry per CDR3 protein. The sample has 75,000 to 80,000 distinct CDR3 sequences; around 75% are singletons. Specimen: lung tumor tissue. All receptors derive from a woman aged 45-65 years with non-small cell lung cancer.

For this clonotype: The CDR3 carries no conserved terminal phenylalanine or tryptophan, so it likely arises from a read error. The genes are TRBV20-1 and TRBJ1-2; D gene unclear. The CDR3 is 12 residues long. Germline assignment: CDR1 DFQATT and CDR2 SNEGSKA (reference sequence). CDR3 region: CSVRDTIYGYTL. In DNA, the CDR3 is TGCAGTGTTAGAGATACGATCTATGGCTACACCCTC.

CDR3 bases: TGTGCCAGCAGCTTAGTTAGGGGACAGGGAACTAATGAAAAACTGTTTTTT. It is translated as CASSLVRGQGTNEKLFF. This rearrangement joins TRBV7-2 to TRBJ1-4, with 9 nucleotides matching TRBD1. Germline assignment: CDR1 SGHTA and CDR2 FQGNSA. There are 17 residues in the CDR3. J lost 1 base, V lost 1 base, and 4 bases had no gene match. Full variable domain (missing parts from reference TRBV7-2 and TRBJ1-4): GAGVSQSPSNKVTEKGKDVELRCDPISGHTALYWYRQSLGQGLEFLIYFQGNSAPDKSGLPSDRFSAERTGGSVSTLTIQRTQQEDSAVYLCASSLVRGQGTNEKLFFGSGTQLSVL.

This chain connects TRBV29-1 to TRBJ2-5; D is unresolved. Germline-derived CDR1 and CDR2 are SQVTM and ANQGSEA. This CDR3 comprises 12 residues. Trimming took off 7 bases at V and 6 bases at J, with 15 bases between the two ends. The CDR3 region has the DNA TGCAGCGATGTCGTGGATGTGAAGACCCAGTACTTC. Translated: CSDVVDVKTQYF. Together with reference TRBV29-1 and TRBJ2-5, the CDR3 gives the full variable domain: SAVISQKPSRDICQRGTSLTIQCQVDSQVTMMFWYRQQPGQSLTLIATANQGSEATYESGFVIDKFPISRPNLTFSTLTVSNMSPEDSSIYLCSDVVDVKTQYFGPGTRLLVL.

This clonotype appeared a single time. The conserved phenylalanine or tryptophan is not found at the CDR3 terminus, so this likely reflects a read error. CDR3 in amino acids: CASSLPRTGESYEQYI. As DNA, the CDR3 is TGCGCCAGCAGCTTGCCCCGGACAGGGGAATCCTATGAGCAGTACATC. The chain couples TRBV5-1 to TRBJ2-7, with 9 nucleotides matching TRBD1. This CDR3 contains 16 residues. Germline V gene lookup returns CDR1 SGHRS and CDR2 YFSETQ.

This clonotype was counted many times. In nucleotides, the CDR3 is TGCAGTGCTAGAGGCCGAACACTGAAGGTGGGCACAGATACGCAGTATTTT. Amino acids: CSARGRTLKVGTDTQYF. The chain couples TRBV20-1 to TRBJ2-3; D not resolved. CDR3 size: 17 residues. The germline CDR1 and CDR2 sequences are DFQATT and SNEGSKA (reference sequence). Trimming left V 1 base short and J 1 base short, with 18 bases between.

Of note for this clonotype: The junction departs from germline at one end; a sequencing error may be responsible. The chain employs TRBV28 and TRBJ1-3; D is perhaps TRBD1 (5 bases). CDR1 is MDHEN, CDR2 SYDVKM, per germline. The CDR3 runs to 13 residues. DNA of the CDR3: TGTGACAGCAGTTGGGACTCTGGAAACATCATATATTTT. It is translated as CDSSWDSGNIIYF.

About this clonotype itself: It may be a read error: a sequence one base away is much more abundant. Here the CDR3 reads CANSLAQRSTDTQYF. The CDR3 DNA sequence: TGTGCCAACAGCTTGGCGCAGAGAAGCACAGATACGCAGTATTTT. V usage is TRBV5-4 and J usage is TRBJ2-3; D is ambiguous. There are 15 residues in the CDR3. Germline V gives CDR1 SGHNT, CDR2 YYREEE (reference sequence).

The chain is built from TRBV2 and TRBJ2-7; 8 bases match TRBD1. J was trimmed by 5 bases and V by 5 bases; bases with no gene match: 8. The CDR3 length is 14 residues. Germline assignment: CDR1 SNHLY and CDR2 FYNNEI. The CDR3 here is CASSPQGAMHEQYF. In nucleotides, the CDR3 is TGTGCCAGCAGTCCCCAGGGGGCTATGCACGAGCAGTACTTC.

This rearrangement joins TRBV6-1 to TRBJ1-5; perhaps TRBD1 as D (5 bases). The CDR3 has 16 amino acids. Germline V gives CDR1 MNHNS, CDR2 SASEGT. V lost 7 bases to trimming and J lost 3 bases, with 19 bases between them. Here the CDR3 DNA reads TGTGCCAGCAATCCCCCAGTGGTAGGGGTCAATCAGCCCCAGCATTTT. It is translated as CASNPPVVGVNQPQHF.

A remark on this clonotype: The conserved phenylalanine or tryptophan is not found at the CDR3 terminus, so this likely reflects a read error. This sequence joins TRBV12-3 or TRBV12-4 and TRBJ2-7; D ambiguous. Trimming left V 7 bases short and J 2 bases short, with 15 bases between. The CDR3 has 14 residues. CDR3 in DNA: TGTGCCAGCACTTTGGGATGTTACGCCTACGAGCAGTACTTA. Amino acid sequence: CASTLGCYAYEQYL.

The chain carries TRBV6-5 and TRBJ2-7; TRBD2 is a possible D gene (5 bases). V lost 10 bases, J lost 6 bases, and 19 bases lay in between. The CDR3 is 13 residues long. Germline V lookup: CDR1 MNHEY, CDR2 SVGAGI. CDR3 nucleotides: TGTGCCATCCATGGACTTAGAAGAATCGAGCAGTACTTC. Its translation: CAIHGLRRIEQYF.

In regard to this clonotype: One end of the junction fails to match germline, which may point to a read error. The gene calls are TRBV30 and TRBJ2-2, with D possibly TRBD2 on 5 matching bases. CDR3 length: 15 residues. Germline CDR1 GTSNPN, CDR2 SVGIG (reference sequence). CDR3 sequence: CVWRGEGSNTGELFF. DNA for the CDR3: TGTGTCTGGAGAGGAGAGGGCTCGAACACCGGGGAGCTGTTTTTT.

With respect to this clonotype: One end of the junction fails to match germline, which may point to a read error. The chain has TRBV6-1 and TRBJ1-3; no firm D call. Germline CDR1 is MNHNS and CDR2 is SASEGT. This CDR3 region has 15 residues. CDR3 nucleotide sequence: TGTGCCAGCAGTGTACACGACGGCTCTGGAAATACCATATATTTT. Residues: CASSVHDGSGNTIYF.

As regards this clonotype: Germline is not matched at one junction end, which may reflect a read error. The V and J genes are TRBV11-2 and TRBJ2-2, with a weak D call TRBD2 (5 bases). The CDR3 totals 15 residues. Looked up from germline, CDR1 is SGHAT and CDR2 is FQNNGV. CDR3 bases: TGTGCCAGCAACTTAGCTGGAGCTCAAACCGGGGAGCTGTATTTT. It translates to CASNLAGAQTGELYF. Together with reference TRBV11-2 and TRBJ2-2, the CDR3 gives the full variable domain: EAGVAQSPRYKIIEKRQSVAFWCNPISGHATLYWYQQILGQGPKLLIQFQNNGVVDDSQLPKDRFSAERLKGVDSTLKIQPAKLEDSAVYLCASNLAGAQTGELYFGEGSRLTVL.

This clonotype has a count of ten or more. The V gene is TRBV5-1, the J gene TRBJ1-3; D unclear. The germline V gene has CDR1 SGHRS and CDR2 YFSETQ. The CDR3 is 14 amino acids. Between the trimmed V and J ends, which lost 2 bases and 4 bases, there was a span of 10 bases. The CDR3: CASSFGPPGNTIYF. The CDR3, as DNA: TGCGCCAGCAGCTTCGGACCTCCGGGAAACACCATATATTTT.

About this clonotype itself: A much larger clone differs by one base, so this may be a read error. The final CDR3 position lacks the conserved phenylalanine or tryptophan, pointing to a likely read error. J is TRBJ2-3 and V is TRBV30, with 7 bases matching TRBD2. The V segment lost 1 base and the J segment 0 bases; nucleotides outside the gene matches: 4. The V gene's germline CDR1 is GTSNPN and CDR2 SVGIG (reference sequence). The CDR3 is 15 amino acids. The CDR3 loop reads CAWSGLSGSTDTQYL. In nucleotides, the CDR3 is TGTGCCTGGAGTGGGCTTAGCGGGAGCACAGATACGCAGTATCTT.

Worth noting for this clonotype: This is likely a read error, given that the CDR3 carries no conserved phenylalanine or tryptophan at its end. The V gene is TRBV4-2, the J gene TRBJ1-1, with D maybe TRBD1 (6 bases). There are 15 residues in the CDR3. CDR1 is LGHNA, CDR2 YNFKEQ, per germline. The CDR3 loop reads CVGSQDGGRGTEAFL. CDR3 nucleotides: TGTGTCGGCAGCCAAGACGGGGGGCGGGGGACTGAAGCTTTCCTT.

This clonotype was observed many times. V is TRBV30 and J is TRBJ1-1, with TRBD1 as a possible D gene (5 bases). The CDR3 spans 14 residues. Germline loops: CDR1 GTSNPN, CDR2 SVGIG (reference sequence). V lost 2 bases to trimming and J lost 4 bases, with 14 bases between them. CDR3 sequence reads: CAWSPGVGGTEAFF. CDR3 bases: TGTGCCTGGAGTCCGGGGGTTGGGGGCACTGAAGCTTTCTTT.

V gene TRBV20-1 combines with J gene TRBJ2-7; 12 positions match TRBD2. CDR3 size: 14 residues. Trimming took 2 bases from V and 11 from J; bases not matched to a gene: 10. Germline V CDR1 and CDR2: DFQATT, SNEGSKA (reference sequence). The DNA for the CDR3 is TGCAGTGCTAGATCTAGGACTAGCGGGAAGGAGGAGTACTTC. Translation gives CSARSRTSGKEEYF.